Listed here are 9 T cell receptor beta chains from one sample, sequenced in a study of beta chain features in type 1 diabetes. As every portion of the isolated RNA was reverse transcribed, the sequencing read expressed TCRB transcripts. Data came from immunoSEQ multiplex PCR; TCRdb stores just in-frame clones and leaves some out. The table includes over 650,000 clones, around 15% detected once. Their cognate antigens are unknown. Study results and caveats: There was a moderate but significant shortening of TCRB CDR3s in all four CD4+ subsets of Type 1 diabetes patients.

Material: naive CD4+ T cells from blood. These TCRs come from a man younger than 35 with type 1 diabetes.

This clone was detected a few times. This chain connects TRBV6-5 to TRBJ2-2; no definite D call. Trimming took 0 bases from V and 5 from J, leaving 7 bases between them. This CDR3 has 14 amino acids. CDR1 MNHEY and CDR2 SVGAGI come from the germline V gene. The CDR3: CASSYSMGTGELFF. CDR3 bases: TGTGCCAGCAGTTACTCGATGGGGACCGGGGAGCTGTTTTTT.

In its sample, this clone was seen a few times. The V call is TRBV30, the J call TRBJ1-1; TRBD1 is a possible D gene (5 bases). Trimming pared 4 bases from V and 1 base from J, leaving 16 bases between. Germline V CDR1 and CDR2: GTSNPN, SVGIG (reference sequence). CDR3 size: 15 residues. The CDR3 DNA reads TGTGCCTGGACCCACGGCGGGCAGGGGAACACTGAAGCTTTCTTT. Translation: CAWTHGGQGNTEAFF.

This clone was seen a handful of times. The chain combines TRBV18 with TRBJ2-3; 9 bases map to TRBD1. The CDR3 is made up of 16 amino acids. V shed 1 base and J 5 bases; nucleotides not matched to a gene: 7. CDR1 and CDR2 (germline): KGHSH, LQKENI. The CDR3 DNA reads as TGTGCCAGCTCACCACGTTGGGGGACAGGGAAAGATACGCAGTATTTT. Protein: CASSPRWGTGKDTQYF.

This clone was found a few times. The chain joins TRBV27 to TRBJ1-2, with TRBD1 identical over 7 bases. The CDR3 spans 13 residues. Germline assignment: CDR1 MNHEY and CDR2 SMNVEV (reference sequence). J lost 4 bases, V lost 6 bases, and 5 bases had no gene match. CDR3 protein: CASRPTGSYGYTF. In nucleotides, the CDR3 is TGTGCCAGCAGACCGACAGGGTCCTATGGCTACACCTTC.

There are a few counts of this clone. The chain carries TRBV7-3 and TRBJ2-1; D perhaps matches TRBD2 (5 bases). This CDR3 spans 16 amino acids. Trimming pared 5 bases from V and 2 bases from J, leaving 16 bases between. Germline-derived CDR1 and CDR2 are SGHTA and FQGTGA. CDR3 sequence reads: CASSPRLGAPYNEQFF. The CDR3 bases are TGTGCCAGCAGCCCCCGCCTGGGAGCTCCCTACAATGAGCAGTTCTTC. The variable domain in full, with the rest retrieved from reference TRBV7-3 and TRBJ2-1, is GAGVSQTPSNKVTEKGKYVELRCDPISGHTALYWYRQSLGQGPEFLIYFQGTGAADDSGLPNDRFFAVRPEGSVSTLKIQRTERGDSAVYLCASSPRLGAPYNEQFFGPGTRLTVL.

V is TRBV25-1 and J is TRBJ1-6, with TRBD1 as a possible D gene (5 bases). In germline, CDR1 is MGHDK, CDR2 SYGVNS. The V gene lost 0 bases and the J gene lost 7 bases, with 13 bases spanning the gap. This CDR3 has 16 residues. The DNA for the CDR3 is TGTGCCAGCAGTGAATATCGAGAATCAGGGAATTCACCCCTCCACTTT. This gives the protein CASSEYRESGNSPLHF.

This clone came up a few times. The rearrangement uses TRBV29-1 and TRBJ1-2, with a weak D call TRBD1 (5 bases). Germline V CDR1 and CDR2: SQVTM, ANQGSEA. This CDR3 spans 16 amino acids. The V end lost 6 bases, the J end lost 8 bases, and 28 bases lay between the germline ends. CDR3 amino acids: CSVGGGTAHSWGGYTF. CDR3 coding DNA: TGCAGCGTCGGAGGAGGGACGGCGCATAGCTGGGGCGGCTACACCTTC.

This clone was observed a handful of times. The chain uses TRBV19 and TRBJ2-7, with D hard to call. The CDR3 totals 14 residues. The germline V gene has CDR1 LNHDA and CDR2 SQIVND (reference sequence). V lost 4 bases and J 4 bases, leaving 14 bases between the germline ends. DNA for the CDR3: TGTGCCAGTAGTACCCGGGCAGGAAATTACGAGCAGTACTTC. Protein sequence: CASSTRAGNYEQYF.

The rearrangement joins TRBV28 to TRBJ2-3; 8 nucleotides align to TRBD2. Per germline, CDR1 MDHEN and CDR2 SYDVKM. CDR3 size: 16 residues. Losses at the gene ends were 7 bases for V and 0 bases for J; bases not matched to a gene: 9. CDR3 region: CASTYGGGTSTDTQYF. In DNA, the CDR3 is TGTGCCAGCACCTATGGCGGGGGGACTAGCACAGATACGCAGTATTTT.